This TCR beta chain was identified in a study of shared T cell receptors in the human thymus. The CDR3 sequence is 14 residues long. From germline, CDR1 is MDHEN and CDR2 SYDVKM. V was pared by 7 bases and J by 3 bases, with 15 bases between. TCRdb's table, derived via immunoSEQ multiplex PCR, lists solely in-frame clones and lacks some. This sample yields about 610,000 clones, of which 88% are seen a single time; 0.008% to 0.011% belongs to the top ten. Another study also made use of these data, one on human thymus T cells. That source reports: Donation came from healthy Finnish infants having corrective surgery for congenital heart defects. The thymus tissue came from resections taken during corrective heart surgery. Gene usage for V and J segments appeared biased in thymic and blood repertoires. Related work showed strongly overlapping thymic repertoires across unrelated individuals.

Sequencing was carried out using thymocytes. This clonotype originated in a boy younger than two with a congenital heart defect. The V call is TRBV28, the J call TRBJ1-1, with D possibly matching TRBD1 (6 bases). The CDR3 sequence is CASTRWGLDTEAFF. In DNA form, the CDR3 reads TGTGCCAGCACCCGTTGGGGGCTGGACACTGAAGCTTTCTTT.